The TCR beta chain described here comes from a study of cytomegalovirus exposure and HLA in healthy donors. Study-level background: Roughly 80 million unique TCRs from HLA-typed donors made up an early data release. Whole-study results and caveats: An apparent linkage of common viral pathogens to several of the most significant clusters emerged in a later analysis. Immune exposure data for these donors was limited to CMV serostatus.

This PCR relied on a set of 60 Vbeta primers and 13 Jbeta primers. Sequencing used immunoSEQ multiplex PCR; TCRdb keeps in-frame clones, though not all of them. The sample lists some 200,000 clones, roughly 80% seen once, with over 3.5% in the top ten. A remark on this clone: The target antigen is unknown.

Sequenced sample: PBMCs. This sequence was found in a man aged 50 to 59 in good health and CMV-seronegative.

CDR3 sequence reads: CASSLAGGLTFF. CDR3 DNA: TGTGCCAGCAGCTTAGCCGGAGGGTTGACTTTCTTT. V and J are TRBV7-9 and TRBJ1-1; D unclear. This CDR3 is 12 amino acids long. Germline CDR1 is SEHNR and CDR2 is FQNEAQ (reference sequence). V shed 0 bases and J shed 12 bases, with 11 bases lying between them.